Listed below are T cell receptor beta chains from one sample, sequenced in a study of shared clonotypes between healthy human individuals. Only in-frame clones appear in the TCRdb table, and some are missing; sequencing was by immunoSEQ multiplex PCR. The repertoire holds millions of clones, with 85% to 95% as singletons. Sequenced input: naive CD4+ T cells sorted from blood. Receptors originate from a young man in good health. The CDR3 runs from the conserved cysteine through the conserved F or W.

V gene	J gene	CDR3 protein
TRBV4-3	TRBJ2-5	CASSQEGKETQYF
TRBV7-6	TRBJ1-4	CASSLAGGPNEKLFF
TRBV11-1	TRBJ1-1	CASSPQGNTEAFF
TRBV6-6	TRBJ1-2	CASSFANSNYGYTF
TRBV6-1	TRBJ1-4	CASSEQGRDEKLFF
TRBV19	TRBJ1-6	CASRGSVTVNSPLHF
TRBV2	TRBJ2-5	CASSEPWEKETQYF
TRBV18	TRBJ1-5	CASSAGNGQPQHF
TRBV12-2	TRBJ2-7	CASRLGVGLWYEQYF
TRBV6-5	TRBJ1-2	CASSATGQGVYGYTF
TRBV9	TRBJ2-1	CASSVSASGGIYNEQFF
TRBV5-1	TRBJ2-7	CASSLQETGEQYF
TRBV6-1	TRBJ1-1	CASSDGVANTEAFF
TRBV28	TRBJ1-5	CASSLFTGSYSNQPQHF
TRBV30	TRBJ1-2	CAWTQEGFYGYTF
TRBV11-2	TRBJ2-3	CASRKSDTQYF
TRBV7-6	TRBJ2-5	CASSLGTGKVETQYF
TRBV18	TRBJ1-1	CASSPATGLNTEAFF
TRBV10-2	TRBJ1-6	CASNSAGSGRWGSYNSPLHF
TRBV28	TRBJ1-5	CASSLLQGSNQPQHF
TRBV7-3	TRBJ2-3	CASSLGLSTDTQYF
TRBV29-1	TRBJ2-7	CSVDAGGSSYEQYF
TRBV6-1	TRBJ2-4	CASSEGQANIQYF
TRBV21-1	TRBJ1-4	CASSKLRTGQLTTNEKLFF
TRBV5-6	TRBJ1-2	CASSFGERGGYTF
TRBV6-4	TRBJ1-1	CASKVGTGEDYTEAFF
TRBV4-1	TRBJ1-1	CASSQLIPLNTEAFF
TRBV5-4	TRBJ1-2	CASSLGVRYGYTF
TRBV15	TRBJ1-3	CATSRDVQGGSGNTIYF
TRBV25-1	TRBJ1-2	CASSGLTQGSLDYGYTF
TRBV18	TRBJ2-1	CASSPPIASGLYNEQFF
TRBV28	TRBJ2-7	CASSLPLGQGSSYEQYF
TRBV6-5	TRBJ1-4	CASSYATGAGEKLFF
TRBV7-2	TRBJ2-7	CASSLGRGVNYEQYF
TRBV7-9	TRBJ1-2	CASSFSGTEPGYTF
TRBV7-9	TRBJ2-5	CASSFGQGGRETQYF
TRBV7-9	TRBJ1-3	CASSSTGLGNTIYF
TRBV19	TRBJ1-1	CASTPGGMNTEAFF
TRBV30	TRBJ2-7	CAWRGTGVVYEQYF
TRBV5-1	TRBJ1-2	CASSLKGDEFNGYTF
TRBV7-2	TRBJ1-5	CASSLAWQNQPQHF
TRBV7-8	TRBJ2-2	CASSLVLVGTGELFF
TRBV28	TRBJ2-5	CASTPGLGALQETQYF
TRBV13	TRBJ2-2	CASSLGLRQGATGELFF
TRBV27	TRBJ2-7	CASSPDRTFSYEQYF
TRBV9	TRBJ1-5	CASSRTQGGQPQHF
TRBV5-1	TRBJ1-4	CASSLGARTYEKLFF
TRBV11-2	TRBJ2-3	CASRFIYPDTQYF
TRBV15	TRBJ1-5	CATEGGGGNQPQHF
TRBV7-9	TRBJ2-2	CASSIDTGELFF
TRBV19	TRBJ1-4	CASRTGTTNEKLFF
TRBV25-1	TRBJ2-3	CASSAPDLSTSTDTQYF
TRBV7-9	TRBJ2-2	CASSSPTSVNTGELFF
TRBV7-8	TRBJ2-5	CASSTGRAQYF
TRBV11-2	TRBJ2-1	CASSLYTTLIYNEQFF
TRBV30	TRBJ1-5	CAWSVAGGEQPQHF
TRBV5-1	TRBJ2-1	CASSVGLAGEQFF